This T cell receptor (beta chain) was found in a study of OX40 agonist ivuxolimab in advanced cancers. Study-level findings and limits: Blood T cells, both CD4+ and CD8+, expanded clonally by week 6 at 0.1 to 3.0 mg/kg.

Regarding this clone: The antigen is undetermined.

CDR1 and CDR2 from the germline V gene are MNHEY and SVGAGI. The germline V and J ends were trimmed by 0 bases and 6 bases, with 7 bases remaining between them. The CDR3 sequence is 13 residues long. Here immunoSEQ multiplex PCR was the method, and the copy in TCRdb shows in-frame clones only, minus some. The top ten hold about 32% of the sample, which has roughly 13,000 clones, 77% seen once. This chain joins TRBV6-5 and TRBJ2-3; D remains ambiguous. The clonotype originates from an adult with an advanced solid tumor such as melanoma, head and neck, liver or kidney cancer. The sample was CD4+ or CD8+ T cells sorted from blood, taken in a trial of the OX40 agonist ivuxolimab. The CDR3 reads CASSYSDGDTQYF. CDR3 sequence (DNA): TGTGCCAGCAGTTACTCTGACGGGGATACGCAGTATTTT.